The text below deals with one TCR beta chain. Its antigen is not identified. In germline, CDR1 is SGHVS, CDR2 FQNEAQ. V shed 5 bases, J shed 6 bases, and the junction held 7 bases outside the gene matches. CDR3 size: 14 residues. TCRdb re-called the RT-PCR reads through MiXCR, storing one row per CDR3 protein. Here the sample spans about 830,000 distinct CDR3 sequences, less than 20% being singletons. This sample was included in a study of response to subunit inactivated influenza vaccine. The study, taken as a whole, reports: Authors suggested few new T cells are recruited by each seasonal influenza vaccination.

Sample: PBMCs from blood, taken approximately 5 days after vaccination. The TCR comes from a man aged 50 or older who received an inactivated influenza vaccine. The J gene is TRBJ2-7, the V gene TRBV7-8; 10 bases map to TRBD1. The CDR3 spells CASSHPGQGSEQYF. The CDR3 DNA reads as TGTGCCAGCAGCCACCCGGGACAGGGGTCCGAGCAGTACTTC.